The source of this TCR beta chain is a study of blood T cell repertoires in COVID-19. Germline CDR1 is SGHVS and CDR2 is FQNEAQ. V gave up 2 bases and J gave up 1 base; unmatched junction bases: 4. The CDR3 is 18 residues long. This clone was counted once. Data came from immunoSEQ multiplex PCR; TCRdb stores just in-frame clones and leaves some out. The sample consists of 130,000 or so clones, around 87% of them appearing once. The TCR sequence derives from a man in his forties or fifties with acute or convalescent COVID-19. Source material: peripheral blood. The rearrangement links TRBV7-8 to TRBJ2-2; TRBD2 matches 13 bases. In DNA, the CDR3 is TGTGCCAGCAGCTTAAGGACTAGCGGGAGTCAGAACACCGGGGAGCTGTTTTTT. It translates to CASSLRTSGSQNTGELFF.